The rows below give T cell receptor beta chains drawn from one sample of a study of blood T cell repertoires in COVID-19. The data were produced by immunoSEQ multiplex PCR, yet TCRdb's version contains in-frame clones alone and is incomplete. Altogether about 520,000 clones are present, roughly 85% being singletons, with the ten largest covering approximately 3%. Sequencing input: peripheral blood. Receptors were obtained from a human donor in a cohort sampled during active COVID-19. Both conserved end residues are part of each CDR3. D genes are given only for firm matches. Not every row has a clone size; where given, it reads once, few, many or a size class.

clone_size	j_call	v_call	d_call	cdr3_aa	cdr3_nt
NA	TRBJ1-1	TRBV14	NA	CASSQVAGAGGAFF	TGTGCCAGCAGCCAAGTGGCAGGGGCCGGCGGGGCTTTCTTT
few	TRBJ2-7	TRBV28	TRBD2	CASRTAGDGIYEQYF	TGTGCCAGCAGAACTGCGGGAGACGGCATCTACGAGCAGTACTTC
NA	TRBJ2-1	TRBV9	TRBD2	CASSTNQAGLAGVGSYNEQFF	TGTGCCAGCAGCACAAACCAAGCGGGACTAGCGGGAGTCGGCTCCTACAATGAGCAGTTCTTC
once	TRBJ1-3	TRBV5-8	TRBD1	CASSTTGGFLGNTIYF	TGTGCCAGCAGCACAACAGGGGGCTTCCTTGGGAACACCATATATTTT
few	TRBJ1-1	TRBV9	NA	CASSVAYSNTEAFF	TGTGCCAGCAGCGTAGCCTATTCTAACACTGAAGCTTTCTTT
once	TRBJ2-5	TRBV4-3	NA	CASSQVRTGRGQETQYF	TGCGCCAGCAGCCAAGTCCGGACAGGGCGGGGGCAAGAGACCCAGTACTTC
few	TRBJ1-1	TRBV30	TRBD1	CAWRDRDRGGTEAFF	TGTGCCTGGAGGGACAGGGACAGGGGGGGGACTGAAGCTTTCTTT
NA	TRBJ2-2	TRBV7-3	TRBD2	CASSLNREGSGELFF	TGTGCCAGCAGCTTAAACCGGGAGGGAAGCGGGGAGCTGTTTTTT
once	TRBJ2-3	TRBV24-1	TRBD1	CATSDWRETGGRADTQYF	TGTGCCACCAGTGATTGGCGGGAGACAGGGGGCAGAGCAGATACGCAGTATTTT
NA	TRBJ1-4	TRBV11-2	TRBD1	CASSPHGQAAGEKLFF	TGTGCCAGCAGCCCCCACGGACAGGCCGCGGGTGAAAAACTGTTTTTT
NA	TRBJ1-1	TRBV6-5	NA	CARYPGATGFEAFF	TGTGCCAGGTACCCTGGGGCGACCGGGTTTGAAGCTTTCTTT
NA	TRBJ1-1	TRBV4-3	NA	CASSQDAINGREAFF	TGCGCCAGCAGCCAAGATGCGATAAATGGGAGAGAAGCTTTCTTT
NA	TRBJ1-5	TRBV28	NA	CASSLGTYNQPQHF	TGTGCCAGCAGCCTGGGGACTTACAATCAGCCCCAGCATTTT
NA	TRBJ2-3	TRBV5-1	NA	CASSPSQSTDTQYF	TGCGCCAGCAGCCCTTCACAGAGCACAGATACGCAGTATTTT
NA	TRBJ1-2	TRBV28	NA	CASSLPDPNNGYTF	TGTGCCAGCAGTTTACCCGATCCAAACAATGGCTACACCTTC
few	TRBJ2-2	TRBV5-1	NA	CASSPRGASNTGELFF	TGCGCCAGCAGCCCCAGGGGAGCCTCGAACACCGGGGAGCTGTTTTTT
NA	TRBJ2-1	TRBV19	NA	CASSIGSSISYNEQFF	TGTGCCAGTAGTATAGGTTCGTCTATCTCCTACAATGAGCAGTTCTTC
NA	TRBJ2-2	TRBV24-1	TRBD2	CATSDSSGSNTGELFF	TGTGCCACCAGTGATTCCAGCGGGAGTAACACCGGGGAGCTGTTTTTT
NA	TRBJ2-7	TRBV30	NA	CAWSQQVLGEQYF	TGTGCCTGGAGTCAACAGGTTCTGGGCGAGCAGTACTTC
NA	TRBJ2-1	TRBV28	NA	CASSSTGTGQFF	TGTGCCAGCAGTTCAACCGGGACTGGGCAGTTCTTC
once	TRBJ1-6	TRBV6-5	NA	CASSYLNNSPLHF	TGTGCCAGCAGTTACCTAAATAATTCACCCCTCCACTTT
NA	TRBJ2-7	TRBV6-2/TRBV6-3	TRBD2	CASSKQAGAPYEQYF	TGTGCCAGCAGTAAACAAGCGGGGGCACCCTACGAGCAGTACTTC
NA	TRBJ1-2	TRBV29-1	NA	CSVGLRGYGYTF	TGCAGCGTTGGTCTCAGGGGCTATGGCTACACCTTC
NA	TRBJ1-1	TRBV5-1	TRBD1	CASSLSGTGVLSEAFF	TGCGCCAGCAGCTTGTCCGGGACAGGGGTCTTGAGTGAAGCTTTCTTT
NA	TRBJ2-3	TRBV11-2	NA	CASSFRGGWDKTDTQYF	TGTGCCAGCAGCTTTAGAGGCGGTTGGGACAAGACAGATACGCAGTATTTT
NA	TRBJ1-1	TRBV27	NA	CASSLAAAGFNTEAFF	TGTGCCAGCAGTTTAGCAGCAGCAGGGTTCAACACTGAAGCTTTCTTT
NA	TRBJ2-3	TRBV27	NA	CASSNFRVMRDTQYF	TGTGCCAGCAGTAACTTCAGGGTAATGAGAGATACGCAGTATTTT